This T cell receptor (beta chain) emerged from a study of shared clonotypes between healthy human individuals. Study-wide background: Three plates each covered CD4 naive and memory; CD8 naive two, CD8 memory one.

V was trimmed by 1 base and J by 1 base, leaving 6 bases between them. This CDR3 spans 14 amino acids. From germline, CDR1 is ENHRY and CDR2 SYGVKD. Memory CD4+ cells were the fraction left after CD45RA+ naive selection. Sequenced by immunoSEQ multiplex PCR; TCRdb stores in-frame clones only, minus some. Here the sample spans 2.3 million or so clones, over 90% being singletons. The sequenced material came from naive CD4+ T cells from PBMCs. The subset denotes: CD45RA+ positively selected. The chain combines TRBV10-3 with TRBJ2-3; D is ambiguous. The clonotype originates from a young man in good health. Some clones in this sample may be carry-over from other donors' samples. The DNA of the CDR3 is TGTGCCATCAGTGAGTTTACAGGCACAGATACGCAGTATTTT. Amino acids: CAISEFTGTDTQYF.